The 8 T cell receptor beta chains below were found in one sample sequenced in a study of T cells in Graves' hyperthyroidism and ophthalmopathy (dated by TCRdb to the late 2010s). Libraries were built with multiplex PCR. The sample was run on an Illumina HiSeq 2000. TCR beta CDR3 regions were amplified from RNA transcripts. A first-round RT-PCR of the TCR CDR3 used the HTBI primer set with the Qiagen OneStep RT-PCR kit. TCRdb reran the public reads through fastp at Q25 and MiXCR, keeping productive beta chains. One record per CDR3 amino acid sequence lists the most common genes and DNA. This sample has some 400,000 distinct CDR3 sequences in its table, and roughly 19% of those were observed once. 3.7% of the sample rests with the top ten. What was sequenced was blood. These TCRs come from a woman between 18 and 30 years old with Graves' hyperthyroidism.

This clonotype occurred many times. The V gene is TRBV18, the J gene TRBJ1-5; the D is unclear. Trimming pared 2 bases from V and 7 bases from J, leaving 9 bases between. The CDR3 length is 13 residues. Germline assignment: CDR1 KGHSH and CDR2 LQKENI. CDR3 in amino acids: CASSPGVGQPQHF. DNA for the CDR3: TGTGCCAGCTCACCAGGGGTTGGGCAGCCCCAGCATTTT.

This clonotype was detected many times. This sequence joins TRBV6-5 and TRBJ1-1; no firm D call. Germline loops: CDR1 MNHEY, CDR2 SVGAGI. The CDR3 totals 13 residues. The V gene lost 5 bases and the J gene lost 6 bases, with 13 bases spanning the gap. CDR3 nucleotide sequence: TGTGCCAGCAGTCCTTACCACAGAGCTGAAGCTTTCTTT. It codes for CASSPYHRAEAFF.

On this clonotype itself: A much larger clone lies a single base off, so this may be a read error. This rearrangement joins TRBV2 to TRBJ1-1, with 7 bases identical to TRBD1. The CDR3 covers 12 residues. Trimming took 7 bases from V and 5 from J; bases not matched to a gene: 4. Germline values: CDR1 SNHLY, CDR2 FYNNEI. Written as DNA, the CDR3 is TGTGCCAGCAAGACAGGGTTGACTGAAGCTTTCTTT. This translates into CASKTGLTEAFF.

This clonotype has ten or more counts. The chain combines TRBV10-3 with TRBJ2-5, with TRBD1 matching 10 bases. The V gene end was trimmed by 6 bases and the J gene end by 4 bases; junction bases not matched to a gene: 5. The CDR3 covers 14 residues. Germline loops: CDR1 ENHRY, CDR2 SYGVKD. The CDR3 here is CAISLDRGRETQYF. DNA for the CDR3: TGTGCCATCAGCCTAGACAGGGGGCGAGAGACCCAGTACTTC.

V and J are TRBV28 and TRBJ1-5; 9 bases fit TRBD1. This CDR3 has 15 amino acids. Germline V gene lookup returns CDR1 MDHEN and CDR2 SYDVKM. Trimming removed 7 bases from V and 4 bases from J; junction bases left unmatched: 8. The CDR3 spells CASTDTGGRNQPQHF. The CDR3 DNA sequence: TGTGCCAGCACCGATACAGGGGGCAGGAATCAGCCCCAGCATTTT.

The V gene is TRBV3-1, the J gene TRBJ1-6; the D is unclear. The CDR3 loop spans 13 amino acids. The germline V gene has CDR1 LGHDT and CDR2 YNNKEL (reference sequence). V gave up 6 bases and J gave up 10 bases, with 13 bases separating them. CDR3 sequence (DNA): TGTGCCAGCAGTCTTGACTGGTGGTCACCCCTCCACTTT. Amino acids: CASSLDWWSPLHF. The full variable domain, with the rest looked up from reference TRBV3-1 and TRBJ1-6, is DTAVSQTPKYLVTQMGNDKSIKCEQNLGHDTMYWYKQDSKKFLKIMFSYNNKELIINETVPNRFSPKSPDKAHLNLHINSLELGDSAVYFCASSLDWWSPLHFGNGTRLTVT.

Ten or more counts support this clonotype. The chain joins TRBV13 to TRBJ1-1, with no clear D. The V gene lost 1 base and the J gene lost 1 base, with 16 bases spanning the gap. CDR3 length equals 17 residues. CDR1 and CDR2 (germline): PRHDT, FYEKMQ (reference sequence). The DNA of the CDR3 is TGTGCCAGCAGCTTAGTTTCTTTCTCGGGCAGGAACACTGAAGCTTTCTTT. Its translation is CASSLVSFSGRNTEAFF.

Many counts were recorded for this clonotype. The rearrangement joins TRBV6-5 to TRBJ1-2; TRBD1 aligns across 7 bases. The CDR3 extends over 14 amino acids. Per the germline V gene, CDR1 is MNHEY and CDR2 is SVGAGI. J was trimmed by 8 bases and V by 4 bases; bases with no gene match: 10. The CDR3, as DNA: TGTGCCAGCAGTTCCCTGGCAGGGGGATCCGGCTACACCTTC. Encoded protein: CASSSLAGGSGYTF.